This note documents a single T cell receptor beta chain sequence. Assay: immunoSEQ multiplex PCR; the TCRdb copy retains only in-frame clones and omits some. The table lists under 45,000 clones, 82% of them singletons. V lost 4 bases and J lost 1; bases outside the gene matches: 8. The CDR3 sequence is 16 residues long. Looked up from germline, CDR1 is SQVTM and CDR2 is ANQGSEA. The record originates from a study of PD-L1 blockade in urothelial cancer. Study-wide background: Patients with male sex and bladder-origin urothelial cancer accounted for twenty-five of 29 enrolled.

This clonotype was sampled from a man aged 55 to 69 with urothelial cancer. The V call is TRBV29-1, the J call TRBJ2-3, with 10 bases aligning to TRBD1. Sequenced here: PBMCs, sampled around atezolizumab (anti-PD-L1) treatment. CDR3 nucleotide sequence: TGCAGCGTTGGCCGGGGGACAGGGGAAGGCACAGATACGCAGTATTTT. This encodes CSVGRGTGEGTDTQYF.